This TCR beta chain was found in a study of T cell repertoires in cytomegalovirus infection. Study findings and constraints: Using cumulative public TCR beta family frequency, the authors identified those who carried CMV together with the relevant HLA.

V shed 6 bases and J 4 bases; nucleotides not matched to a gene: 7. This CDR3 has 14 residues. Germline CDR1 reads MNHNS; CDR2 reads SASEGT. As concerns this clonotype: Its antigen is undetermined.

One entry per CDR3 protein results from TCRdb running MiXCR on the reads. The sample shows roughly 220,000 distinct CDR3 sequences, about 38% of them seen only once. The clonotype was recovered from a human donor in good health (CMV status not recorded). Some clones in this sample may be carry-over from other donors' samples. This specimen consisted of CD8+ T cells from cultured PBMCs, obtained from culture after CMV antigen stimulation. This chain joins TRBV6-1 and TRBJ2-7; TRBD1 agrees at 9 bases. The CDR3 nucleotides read TGTGCCAGCAGGAACAGGGGGCTAATTTACGAGCAGTACTTC. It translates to CASRNRGLIYEQYF.